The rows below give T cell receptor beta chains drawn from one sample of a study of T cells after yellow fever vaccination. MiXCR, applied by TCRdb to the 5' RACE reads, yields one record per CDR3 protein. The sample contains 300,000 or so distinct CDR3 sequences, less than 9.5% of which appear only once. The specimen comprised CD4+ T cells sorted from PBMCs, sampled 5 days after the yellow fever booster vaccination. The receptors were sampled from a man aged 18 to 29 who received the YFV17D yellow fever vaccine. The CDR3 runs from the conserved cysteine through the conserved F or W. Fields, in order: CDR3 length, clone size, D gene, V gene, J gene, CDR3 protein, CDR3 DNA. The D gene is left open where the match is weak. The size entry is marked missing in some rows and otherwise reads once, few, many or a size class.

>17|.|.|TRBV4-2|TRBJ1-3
CASSQETLRRSGNTIYF
TGTGCCAGCAGCCAAGAGACCTTACGGCGGTCTGGAAACACCATATATTTT
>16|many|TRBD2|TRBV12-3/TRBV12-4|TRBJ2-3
CASNLDQAGSTDTQYF
TGTGCCAGCAATTTAGACCAAGCGGGAAGCACAGATACGCAGTATTTT
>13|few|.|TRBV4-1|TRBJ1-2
CASSPSGNYGYTF
TGCGCCAGCAGCCCTTCAGGGAACTATGGCTACACCTTC
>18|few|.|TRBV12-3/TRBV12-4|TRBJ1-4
CASSFSYGTGTTNEKLFF
TGTGCCAGCAGTTTCTCTTATGGGACGGGGACAACTAATGAAAAACTGTTTTTT
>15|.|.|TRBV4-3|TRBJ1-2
CASSLGGGLPYGYTF
TGCGCCAGCAGCCTAGGGGGGGGCCTGCCATATGGCTACACCTTC
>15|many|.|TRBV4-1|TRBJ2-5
CASSQDGTFGETQYF
TGCGCCAGCAGCCAAGATGGCACTTTTGGAGAGACCCAGTACTTC
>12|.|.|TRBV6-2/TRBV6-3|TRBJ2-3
CASSAGPDTQYF
TGTGCCAGCAGTGCAGGGCCAGATACGCAGTATTTT
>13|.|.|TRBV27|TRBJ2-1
CASSLSGANEQFF
TGTGCCAGCAGTTTATCAGGGGCCAATGAGCAGTTCTTC
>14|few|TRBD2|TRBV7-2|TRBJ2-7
CASSQGLGTYEQYF
TGTGCCAGCAGCCAGGGACTAGGTACCTACGAGCAGTACTTC
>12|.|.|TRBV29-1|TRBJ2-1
CSVDQDWNEQFF
TGCAGCGTTGACCAAGACTGGAATGAGCAGTTCTTC
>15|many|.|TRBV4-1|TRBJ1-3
CASSQDAVSGNTIYF
TGCGCCAGCAGCCAAGATGCGGTCTCTGGAAACACCATATATTTT
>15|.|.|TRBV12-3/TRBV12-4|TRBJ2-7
CASSPDLTNSYEQYF
TGTGCCAGCAGTCCTGACCTCACTAACTCCTACGAGCAGTACTTC
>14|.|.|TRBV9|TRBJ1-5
CASSGTYSNQPQHF
TGTGCCAGCAGTGGGACATATAGCAATCAGCCCCAGCATTTT
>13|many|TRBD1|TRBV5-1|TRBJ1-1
CASSLARDSQAFF
TGCGCCAGCAGCTTGGCCAGGGACAGTCAAGCTTTCTTT
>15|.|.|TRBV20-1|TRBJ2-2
CSASPGALYTGELFF
TGCAGTGCTAGTCCTGGGGCTCTCTACACCGGGGAGCTGTTTTTT
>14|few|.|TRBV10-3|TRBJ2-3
CAIALAGSTDTQYF
TGTGCCATCGCTCTTGCGGGGAGTACAGATACGCAGTATTTT
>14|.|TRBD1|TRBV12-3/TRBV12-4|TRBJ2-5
CASSETGGRETQYF
TGTGCCAGCAGCGAGACAGGGGGCAGGGAGACCCAGTACTTC
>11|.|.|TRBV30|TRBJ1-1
CAWSVQEAAFF
TGTGCCTGGAGTGTACAGGAGGCAGCTTTCTTT
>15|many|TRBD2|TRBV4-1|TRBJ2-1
CASSRTSGRDNEQFF
TGCGCCAGCAGCCGGACTAGCGGGAGAGACAATGAGCAGTTCTTC
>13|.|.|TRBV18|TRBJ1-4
CASSSLVGEKLFF
TGTGCCAGCTCATCCCTGGTAGGAGAAAAACTGTTTTTT